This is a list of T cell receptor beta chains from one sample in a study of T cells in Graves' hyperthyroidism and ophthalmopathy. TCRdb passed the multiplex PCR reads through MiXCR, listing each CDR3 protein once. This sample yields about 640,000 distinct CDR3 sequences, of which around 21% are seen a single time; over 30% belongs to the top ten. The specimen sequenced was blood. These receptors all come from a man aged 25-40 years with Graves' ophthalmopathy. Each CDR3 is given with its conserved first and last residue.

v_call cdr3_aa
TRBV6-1 CASSEDTSPGTDTQYF
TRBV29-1 CSVAGCRVNQPQHF
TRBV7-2 CASSPPSGTSGRETQYF
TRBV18 CASSPGSSGSVNEQYF
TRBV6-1 CASSGDNSEAFF
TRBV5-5 CASSPRTVNLSGANVLTF
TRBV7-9 CASSKARARGNTIYF
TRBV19 CASKKWGNEQFF
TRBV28 CASRLTGGEQPQHF
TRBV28 CASSLPDSLSEPQHF
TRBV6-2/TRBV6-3 CASSTRTGEGTEAFF
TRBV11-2 CASSPRESSYNEQFF
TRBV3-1 CASSLRLNEQFF
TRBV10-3 CAISGGETASTDTQYF
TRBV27 CASSRGRSNQPQHF
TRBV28 CASSFRLAGVGLAKNIQYF
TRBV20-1 CSARVGGGNTEAFF
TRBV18 CASSPSTGMGTEAFF
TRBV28 CASSLWMETSGYTF
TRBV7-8 CASSTREGYDTQYF
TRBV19 CASRNTGQMNTEAFF
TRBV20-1 CSAGTGGQYQETQYF
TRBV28 CASSYRGAPYNEQFF
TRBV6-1 CTGSEPGQGKAKLFF
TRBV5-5 CASSDNYGYTF
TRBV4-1 CASSRIDRDDQPQHF
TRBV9 CASSVDGSDNEQFF
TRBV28 CASSLMTGRGYGYTF
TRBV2 CASSTNTEAFF
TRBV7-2 CASSLTGGAGPQYF
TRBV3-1 CASSQAGGQQPQHF
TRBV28 CASILGGGTVSSPLHF
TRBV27 CASRSGPNGNTEAFF
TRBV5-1 CASSPRTSGSPRLGFF
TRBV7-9 CASSSAPGQGIAEAFF
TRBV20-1 CSARSGTAVAGYTF
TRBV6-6 CASSYTPEDGYTF
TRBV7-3 CASSLAVGTGELFF
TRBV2 CASSLSPGTGLWDEQFF
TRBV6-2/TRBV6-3 CASSSDRVASQPQHF
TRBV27 CASSSFSGRGTGELFF
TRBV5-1 CASSPRDNYEQYF
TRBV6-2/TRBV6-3 CASLDGLFETQYF
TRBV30 CAWRLHSGNTIYF
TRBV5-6 CASSYRTGYLNYGYTF
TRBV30 CAWGGLSSYEQYF